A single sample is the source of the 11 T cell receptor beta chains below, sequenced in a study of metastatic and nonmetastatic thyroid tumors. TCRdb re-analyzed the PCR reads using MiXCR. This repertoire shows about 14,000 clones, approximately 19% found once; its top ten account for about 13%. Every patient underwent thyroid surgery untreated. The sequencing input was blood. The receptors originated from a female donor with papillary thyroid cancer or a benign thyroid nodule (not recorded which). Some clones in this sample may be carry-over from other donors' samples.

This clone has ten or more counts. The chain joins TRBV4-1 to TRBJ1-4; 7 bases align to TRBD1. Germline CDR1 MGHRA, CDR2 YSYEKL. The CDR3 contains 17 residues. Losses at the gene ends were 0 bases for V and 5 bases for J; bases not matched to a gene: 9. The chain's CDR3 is CASSQEGVQGENEKLFF. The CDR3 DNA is TGCGCCAGCAGCCAAGAGGGAGTGCAGGGGGAGAATGAAAAACTGTTTTTT.

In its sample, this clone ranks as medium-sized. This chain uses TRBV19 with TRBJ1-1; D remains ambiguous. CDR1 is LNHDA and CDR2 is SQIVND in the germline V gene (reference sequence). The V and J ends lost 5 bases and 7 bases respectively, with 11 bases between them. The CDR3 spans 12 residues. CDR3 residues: CASSVLGFEAFF. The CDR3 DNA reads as TGTGCCAGTAGTGTCTTAGGGTTTGAAGCTTTCTTT.

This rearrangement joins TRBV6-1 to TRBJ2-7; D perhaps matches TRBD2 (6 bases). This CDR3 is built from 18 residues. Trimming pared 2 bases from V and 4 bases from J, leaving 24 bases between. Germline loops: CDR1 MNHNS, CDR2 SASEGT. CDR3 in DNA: TGTGCCAGCAGTGAAACTATCCAGGGAGGTTTTATCTCATACGAGCAGTACTTC. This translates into CASSETIQGGFISYEQYF.

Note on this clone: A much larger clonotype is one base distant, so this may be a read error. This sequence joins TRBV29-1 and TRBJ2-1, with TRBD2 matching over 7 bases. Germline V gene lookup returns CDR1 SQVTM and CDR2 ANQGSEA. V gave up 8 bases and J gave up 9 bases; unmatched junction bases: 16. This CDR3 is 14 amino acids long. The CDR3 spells CSSLLAAEAGEQFF. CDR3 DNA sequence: TGCAGCTCGCTCCTAGCGGCCGAGGCCGGTGAGCAGTTCTTC.

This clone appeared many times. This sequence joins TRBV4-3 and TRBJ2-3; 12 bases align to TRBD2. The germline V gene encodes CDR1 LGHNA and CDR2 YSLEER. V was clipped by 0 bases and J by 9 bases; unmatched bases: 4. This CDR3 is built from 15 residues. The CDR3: CASSQDLAGGRTQYF. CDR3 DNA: TGCGCCAGCAGCCAAGACCTAGCGGGAGGGCGGACGCAGTATTTT.

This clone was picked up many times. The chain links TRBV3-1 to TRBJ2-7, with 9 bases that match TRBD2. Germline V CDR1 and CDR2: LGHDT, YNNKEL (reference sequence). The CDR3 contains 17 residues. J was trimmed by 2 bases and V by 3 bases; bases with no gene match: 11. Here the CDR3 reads CASSHREGTSFTYEQYF. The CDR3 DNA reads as TGTGCCAGCAGCCACCGCGAAGGGACTAGCTTTACCTACGAGCAGTACTTC.

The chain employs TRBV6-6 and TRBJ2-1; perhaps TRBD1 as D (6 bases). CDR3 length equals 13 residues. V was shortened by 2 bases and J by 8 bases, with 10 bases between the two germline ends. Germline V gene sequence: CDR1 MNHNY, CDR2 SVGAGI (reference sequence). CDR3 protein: CASSYPDRDEQFF. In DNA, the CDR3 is TGTGCCAGCAGTTACCCGGACAGAGATGAGCAGTTCTTC.

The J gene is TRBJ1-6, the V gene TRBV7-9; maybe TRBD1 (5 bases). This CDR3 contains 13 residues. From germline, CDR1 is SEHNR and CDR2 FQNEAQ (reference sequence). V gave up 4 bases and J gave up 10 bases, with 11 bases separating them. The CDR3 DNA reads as TGTGCCAGCAGCTCCGAAGGGGTGTCACCCCTCCACTTT. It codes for CASSSEGVSPLHF. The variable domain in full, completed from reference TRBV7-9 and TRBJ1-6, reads DTGVSQNPRHKITKRGQNVTFRCDPISEHNRLYWYRQTLGQGPEFLTYFQNEAQLEKSRLLSDRFSAERPKGSFSTLEIQRTEQGDSAMYLCASSSEGVSPLHFGNGTRLTVT.

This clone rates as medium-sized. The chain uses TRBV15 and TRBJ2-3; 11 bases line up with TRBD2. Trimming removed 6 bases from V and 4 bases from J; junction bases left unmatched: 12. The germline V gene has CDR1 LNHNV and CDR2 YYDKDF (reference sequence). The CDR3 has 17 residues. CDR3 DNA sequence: TGTGCCACCAGAGGACAAAGACTAGCGGGAAGCGCAGATACGCAGTATTTT. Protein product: CATRGQRLAGSADTQYF.

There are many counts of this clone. CDR3 DNA: TGTGCCACCAGACCGGGACAGGGGCAGTATGGCTACACCTTC. It encodes CATRPGQGQYGYTF. The chain recombines TRBV2 with TRBJ1-2; 10 bases line up with TRBD1. Per germline, CDR1 SNHLY and CDR2 FYNNEI. V gave up 10 bases and J gave up 5 bases; unmatched junction bases: 10. CDR3 length: 14 amino acids.

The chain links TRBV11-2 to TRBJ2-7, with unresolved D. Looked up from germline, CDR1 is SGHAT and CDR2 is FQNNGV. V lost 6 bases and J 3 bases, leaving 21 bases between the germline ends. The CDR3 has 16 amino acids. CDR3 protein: CASRLTHGYRNYEQYF. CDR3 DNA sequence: TGTGCCAGCAGGCTCACTCACGGTTACAGAAACTACGAGCAGTACTTC.